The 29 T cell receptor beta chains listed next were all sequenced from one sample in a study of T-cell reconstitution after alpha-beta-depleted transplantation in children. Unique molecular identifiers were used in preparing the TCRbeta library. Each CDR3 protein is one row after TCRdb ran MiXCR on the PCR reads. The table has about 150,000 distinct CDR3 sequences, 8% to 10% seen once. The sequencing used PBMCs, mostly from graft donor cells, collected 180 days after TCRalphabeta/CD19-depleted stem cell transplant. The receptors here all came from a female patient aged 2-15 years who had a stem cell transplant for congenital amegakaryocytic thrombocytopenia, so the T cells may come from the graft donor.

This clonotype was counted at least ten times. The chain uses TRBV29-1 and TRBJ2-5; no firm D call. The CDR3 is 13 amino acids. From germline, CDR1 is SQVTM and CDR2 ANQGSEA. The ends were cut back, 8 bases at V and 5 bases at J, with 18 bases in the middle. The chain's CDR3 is CSSQAGYRETQYF. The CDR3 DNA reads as TGCAGCTCCCAGGCAGGCTATAGGGAGACCCAGTACTTC.

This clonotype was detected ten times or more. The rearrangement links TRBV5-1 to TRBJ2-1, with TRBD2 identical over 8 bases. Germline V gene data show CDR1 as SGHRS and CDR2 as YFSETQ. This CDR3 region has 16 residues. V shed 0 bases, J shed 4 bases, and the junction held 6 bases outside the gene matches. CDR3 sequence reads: CASSLGLAGEYNEQFF. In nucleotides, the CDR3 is TGCGCCAGCAGCTTGGGGCTAGCGGGTGAATACAATGAGCAGTTCTTC.

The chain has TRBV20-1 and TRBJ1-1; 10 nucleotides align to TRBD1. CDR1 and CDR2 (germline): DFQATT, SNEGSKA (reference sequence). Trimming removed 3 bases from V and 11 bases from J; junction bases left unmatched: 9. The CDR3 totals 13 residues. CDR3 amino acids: CSASSLDRGDAFF. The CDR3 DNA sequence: TGCAGTGCTAGCTCCTTGGACAGGGGGGACGCTTTCTTT.

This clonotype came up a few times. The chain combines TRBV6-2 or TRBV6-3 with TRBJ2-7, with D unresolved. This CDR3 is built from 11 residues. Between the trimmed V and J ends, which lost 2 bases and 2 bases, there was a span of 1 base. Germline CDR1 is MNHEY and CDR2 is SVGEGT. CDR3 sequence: CASSYTYEQYF. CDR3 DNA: TGTGCCAGCAGTTACACCTACGAGCAGTACTTC.

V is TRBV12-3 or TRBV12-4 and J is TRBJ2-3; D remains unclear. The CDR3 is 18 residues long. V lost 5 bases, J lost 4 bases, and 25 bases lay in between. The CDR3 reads CASSPLLDQVGTPDTQYF. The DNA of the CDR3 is TGTGCCAGCAGTCCCCTTTTGGATCAGGTGGGAACCCCAGATACGCAGTATTTT.

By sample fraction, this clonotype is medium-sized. The CDR3 region has the DNA TGTGCCAGCTCACCGGCTACAGGCGGATACAATGAGCAGTTCTTC. Translating it yields CASSPATGGYNEQFF. The chain couples TRBV18 to TRBJ2-1; D might be TRBD1 (5 bases). This CDR3 region has 15 residues. The V end lost 3 bases, the J end lost 4 bases, and 13 bases lay between the germline ends. Germline assignment: CDR1 KGHSH and CDR2 LQKENI.

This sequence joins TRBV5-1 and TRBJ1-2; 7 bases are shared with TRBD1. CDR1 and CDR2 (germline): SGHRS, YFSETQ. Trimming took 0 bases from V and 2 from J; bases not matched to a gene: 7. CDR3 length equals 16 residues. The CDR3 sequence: CASSLGTGRANYGYTF. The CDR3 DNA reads TGCGCCAGCAGCTTGGGGACAGGAAGAGCAAACTATGGCTACACCTTC.

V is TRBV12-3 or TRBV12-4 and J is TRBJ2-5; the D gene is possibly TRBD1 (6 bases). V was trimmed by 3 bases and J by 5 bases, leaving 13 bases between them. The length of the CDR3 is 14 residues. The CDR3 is CASSFAGEGETQYF. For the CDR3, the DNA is TGTGCCAGCAGTTTCGCAGGGGAAGGTGAGACCCAGTACTTC.

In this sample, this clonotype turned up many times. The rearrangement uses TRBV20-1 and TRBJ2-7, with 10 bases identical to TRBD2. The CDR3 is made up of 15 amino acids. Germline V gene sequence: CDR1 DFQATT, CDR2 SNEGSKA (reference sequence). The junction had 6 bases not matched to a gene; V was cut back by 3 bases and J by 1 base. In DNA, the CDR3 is TGCAGTGCTAGCTCGACTAGCGGGCTATCCTACGAGCAGTACTTC. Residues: CSASSTSGLSYEQYF.

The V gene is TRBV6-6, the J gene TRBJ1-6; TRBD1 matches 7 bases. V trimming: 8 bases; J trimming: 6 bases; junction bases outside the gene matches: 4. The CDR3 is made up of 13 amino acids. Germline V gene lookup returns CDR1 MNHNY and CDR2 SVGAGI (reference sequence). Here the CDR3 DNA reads TGTGCCAGCCGGGACAGATCTAATTCACCCCTCCACTTT. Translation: CASRDRSNSPLHF.

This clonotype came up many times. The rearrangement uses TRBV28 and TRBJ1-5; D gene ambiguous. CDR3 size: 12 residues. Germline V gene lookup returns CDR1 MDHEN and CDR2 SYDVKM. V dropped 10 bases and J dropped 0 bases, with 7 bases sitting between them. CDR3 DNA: TGTGCCAACTCCTATAGCAATCAGCCCCAGCATTTT. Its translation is CANSYSNQPQHF.

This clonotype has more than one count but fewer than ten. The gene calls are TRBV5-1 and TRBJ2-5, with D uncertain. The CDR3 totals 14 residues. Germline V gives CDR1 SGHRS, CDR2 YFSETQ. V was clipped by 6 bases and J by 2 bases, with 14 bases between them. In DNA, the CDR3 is TGCGCCAGCACCCCCTCGCGCAGTCAAGAGACCCAGTACTTC. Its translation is CASTPSRSQETQYF.

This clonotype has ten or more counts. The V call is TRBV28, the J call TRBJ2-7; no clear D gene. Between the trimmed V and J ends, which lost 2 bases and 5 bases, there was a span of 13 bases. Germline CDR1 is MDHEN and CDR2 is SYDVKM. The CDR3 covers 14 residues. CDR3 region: CASSLKLVDNEQYF. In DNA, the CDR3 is TGTGCCAGCAGTTTAAAACTGGTAGACAACGAGCAGTACTTC.

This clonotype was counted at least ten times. CDR3: CAISPGLESDEQFF. The CDR3 DNA follows: TGTGCCATCAGTCCGGGACTAGAGTCAGATGAGCAGTTCTTC. The chain is built from TRBV10-3 and TRBJ2-1, with 8 positions matching TRBD2. This CDR3 is 14 amino acids long. The germline V gene has CDR1 ENHRY and CDR2 SYGVKD. V was clipped by 5 bases and J by 8 bases; unmatched bases: 8.

CDR3 bases: TGTGCCAGCGGATCCACCCTCCTCCTAAATACGCAGTATTTT. Its translation: CASGSTLLLNTQYF. The rearrangement links TRBV28 to TRBJ2-3; no clear D gene. Per the germline V gene, CDR1 is MDHEN and CDR2 is SYDVKM. Trimming left V 8 bases short and J 7 bases short, with 19 bases between. CDR3 length equals 14 residues.

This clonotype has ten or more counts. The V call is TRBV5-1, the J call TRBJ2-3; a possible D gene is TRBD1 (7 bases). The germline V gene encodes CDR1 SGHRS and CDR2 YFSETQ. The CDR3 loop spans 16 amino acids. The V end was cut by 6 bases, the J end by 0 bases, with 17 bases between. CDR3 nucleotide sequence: TGCGCCAGCACTGGACTACCGGGACAGAGCACAGATACGCAGTATTTT. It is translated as CASTGLPGQSTDTQYF.

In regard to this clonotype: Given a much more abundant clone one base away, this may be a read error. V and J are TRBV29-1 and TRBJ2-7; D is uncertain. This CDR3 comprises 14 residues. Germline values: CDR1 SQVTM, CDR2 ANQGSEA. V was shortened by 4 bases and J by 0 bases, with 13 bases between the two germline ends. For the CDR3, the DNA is TGCAGCGTTGCGTCGGTCAGGAGCTCCTACGAGCAGTACTTC. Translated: CSVASVRSSYEQYF.

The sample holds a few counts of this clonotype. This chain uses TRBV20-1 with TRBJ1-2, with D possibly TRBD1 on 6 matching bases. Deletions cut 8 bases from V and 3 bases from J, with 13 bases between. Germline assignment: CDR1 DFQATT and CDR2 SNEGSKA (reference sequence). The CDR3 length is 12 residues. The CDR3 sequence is CSPSRTDYGYTF. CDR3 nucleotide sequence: TGCAGTCCTTCGCGGACAGACTATGGCTACACCTTC.

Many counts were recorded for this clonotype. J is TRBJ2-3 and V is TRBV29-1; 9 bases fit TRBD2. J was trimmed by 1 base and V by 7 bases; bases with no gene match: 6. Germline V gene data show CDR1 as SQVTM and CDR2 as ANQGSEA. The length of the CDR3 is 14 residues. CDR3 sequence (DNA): TGCAGCGCCGCGGCTAGCGGGGGCACAGATACGCAGTATTTT. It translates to CSAAASGGTDTQYF.

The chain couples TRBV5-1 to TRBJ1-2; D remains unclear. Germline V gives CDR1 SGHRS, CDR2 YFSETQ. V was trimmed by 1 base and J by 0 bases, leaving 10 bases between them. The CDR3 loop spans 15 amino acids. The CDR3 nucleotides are TGCGCCAGCAGCTTGATCCCGGATACTAACTATGGCTACACCTTC. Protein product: CASSLIPDTNYGYTF.

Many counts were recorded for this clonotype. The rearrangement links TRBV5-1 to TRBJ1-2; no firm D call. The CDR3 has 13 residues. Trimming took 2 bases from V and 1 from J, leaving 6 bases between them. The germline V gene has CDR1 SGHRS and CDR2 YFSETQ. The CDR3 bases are TGCGCCAGCAGCTTCGTGTATAACTATGGCTACACCTTC. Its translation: CASSFVYNYGYTF.

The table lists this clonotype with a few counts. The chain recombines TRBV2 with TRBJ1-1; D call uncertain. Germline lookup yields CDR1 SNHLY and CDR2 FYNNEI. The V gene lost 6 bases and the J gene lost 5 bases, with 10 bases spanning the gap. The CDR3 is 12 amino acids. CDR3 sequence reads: CASRDLGTEAFF. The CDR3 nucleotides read TGTGCCAGCAGGGATTTGGGTACTGAAGCTTTCTTT. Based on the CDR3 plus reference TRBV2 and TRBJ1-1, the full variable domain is EPEVTQTPSHQVTQMGQEVILRCVPISNHLYFYWYRQILGQKVEFLVSFYNNEISEKSEIFDDQFSVERPDGSNFTLKIRSTKLEDSAMYFCASRDLGTEAFFGQGTRLTVV.

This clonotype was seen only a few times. CDR3 region: CASSLGLAGGTKETQYF. Written as DNA, the CDR3 is TGTGCCAGCAGTTTAGGACTAGCGGGAGGAACTAAAGAGACCCAGTACTTC. The genes are TRBV12-3 or TRBV12-4 and TRBJ2-5, with TRBD2 identical over 13 bases. The CDR3 loop spans 17 amino acids. The V segment lost 1 base and the J segment 3 bases; nucleotides outside the gene matches: 5.

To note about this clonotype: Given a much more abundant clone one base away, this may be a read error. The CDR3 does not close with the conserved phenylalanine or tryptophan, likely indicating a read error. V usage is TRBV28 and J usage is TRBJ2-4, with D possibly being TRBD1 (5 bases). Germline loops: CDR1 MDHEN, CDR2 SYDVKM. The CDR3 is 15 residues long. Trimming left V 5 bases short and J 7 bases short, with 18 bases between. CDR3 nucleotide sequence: TGTGCCAGCAGTACCATGGACACCCTGACGAACATTCAGTACTTA. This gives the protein CASSTMDTLTNIQYL.

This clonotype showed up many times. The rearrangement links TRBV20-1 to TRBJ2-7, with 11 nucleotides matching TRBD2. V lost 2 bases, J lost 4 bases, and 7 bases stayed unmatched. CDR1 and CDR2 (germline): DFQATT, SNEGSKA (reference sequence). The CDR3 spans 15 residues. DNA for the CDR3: TGCAGTGCTAGATTTGCTAGCGGGAGGACTTACGAGCAGTACTTC. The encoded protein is CSARFASGRTYEQYF.

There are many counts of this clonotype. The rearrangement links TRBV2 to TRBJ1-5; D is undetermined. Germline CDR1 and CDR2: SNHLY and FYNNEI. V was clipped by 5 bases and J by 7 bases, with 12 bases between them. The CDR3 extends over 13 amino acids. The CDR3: CASSIGIRQPQHF. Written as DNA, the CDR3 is TGTGCCAGCAGTATCGGGATCCGACAGCCCCAGCATTTT.

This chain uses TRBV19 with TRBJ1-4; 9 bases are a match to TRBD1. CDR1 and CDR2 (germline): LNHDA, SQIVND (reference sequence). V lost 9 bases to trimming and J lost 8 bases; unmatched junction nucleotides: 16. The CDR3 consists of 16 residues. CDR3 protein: CASLYRGPFWREKLFF. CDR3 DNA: TGTGCCAGCTTATACAGGGGGCCGTTTTGGAGAGAAAAACTGTTTTTT.

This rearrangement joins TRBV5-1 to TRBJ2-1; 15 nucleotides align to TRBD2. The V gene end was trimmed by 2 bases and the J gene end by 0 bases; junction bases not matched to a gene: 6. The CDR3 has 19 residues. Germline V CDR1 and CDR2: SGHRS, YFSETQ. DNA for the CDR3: TGCGCCAGCAGCTTAACGGGACTAGCGGGAGGAAGCTCCTACAATGAGCAGTTCTTC. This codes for CASSLTGLAGGSSYNEQFF.

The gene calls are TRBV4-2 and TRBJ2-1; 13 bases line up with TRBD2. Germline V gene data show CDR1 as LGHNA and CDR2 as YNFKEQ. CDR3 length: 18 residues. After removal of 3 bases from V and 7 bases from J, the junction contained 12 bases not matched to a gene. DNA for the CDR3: TGTGCCAGCAGCCAGAGGAGAACTAGCGGGGGGGCGGATAATGAGCAGTTCTTC. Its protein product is CASSQRRTSGGADNEQFF.